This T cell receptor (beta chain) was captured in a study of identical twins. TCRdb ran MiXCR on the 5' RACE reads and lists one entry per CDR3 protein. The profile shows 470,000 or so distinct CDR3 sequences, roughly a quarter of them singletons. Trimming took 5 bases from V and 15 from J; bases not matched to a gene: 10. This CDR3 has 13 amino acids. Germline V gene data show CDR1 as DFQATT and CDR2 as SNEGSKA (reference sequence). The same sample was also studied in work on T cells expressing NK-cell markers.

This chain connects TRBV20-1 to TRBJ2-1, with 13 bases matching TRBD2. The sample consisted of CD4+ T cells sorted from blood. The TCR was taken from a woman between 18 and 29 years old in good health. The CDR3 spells CSAPGLAGSSRFF. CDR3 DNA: TGCAGTGCTCCGGGACTAGCGGGGTCCAGTCGGTTCTTC.